This T cell receptor beta chain is drawn from a study of CD8 T cells in Susac syndrome. Germline assignment: CDR1 SQVTM and CDR2 ANQGSEA. The CDR3 length is 14 residues. Roughly 0.5 to 1 ug RNA was reverse transcribed with random hexamers. Coverage of TCR beta CDR3 amplification by immunoSEQ multiplex PCR extended to 54 Vbeta and 13 Jbeta. TCRdb re-derived calls from the immunoSEQ multiplex PCR reads in MiXCR, one entry per CDR3 protein. Of around 180,000 distinct CDR3 sequences listed, approximately 95% are singletons. Study outcomes and limitations: The study acknowledged a relatively small number of individuals in its TCR sequencing and HLA analysis.

Sequencing targeted TCR beta in T cells from blood (CD8+ and CD4+). It was treatment-naive patients with stable or active relapsing-remitting disease who made up the multiple sclerosis controls. Comments on this clonotype: Its antigen is undetermined. At one end, the junction sequence differs from germline, possibly due to a read error.

The clonotype originates from a human donor with multiple sclerosis. The V gene is TRBV29-1, the J gene TRBJ2-5; no clear D gene. The sample comprised CD8+ T cells from PBMCs. The CDR3, as DNA: TGCAGCGTTGAAAGGCCGGCGAAAGGGTGGGTTTACAACTTC. It yields the protein CSVERPAKGWVYNF.